This T cell receptor (beta chain) was recorded in a study of T cell repertoires in cytomegalovirus infection. Turning to the study itself: Evidence of both CMV infection and a matching HLA type came from public TCR beta signatures.

This CDR3 has 15 residues. Germline V gene lookup returns CDR1 SGHRS and CDR2 YFSETQ. Germline trimming cut 4 bases from V and 5 bases from J; bases unmatched to any gene: 10. TCRdb processed the reads anew with MiXCR; each CDR3 protein has one entry. Among hundreds of thousands of distinct CDR3 sequences listed, around 10% were seen once. This clonotype was observed at least ten times. Antigen specificity is unknown. Study outcomes and limitations: Ex vivo responses were dominated by HLA-C-restricted CMV-specific TCR beta clonotypes. Accumulated public TCR beta family frequency recognized individuals carrying CMV together with the relevant HLA.

Sequences were obtained from PBMCs. The sequence derives from a human donor in good health (CMV status not recorded). Some clones in this sample may be carry-over from other donors' samples. The chain is built from TRBV5-1 and TRBJ2-5; 8 bases are a match to TRBD1. CDR3: CASSTGQGRRETQYF. The CDR3 nucleotides are TGCGCCAGCAGCACCGGACAGGGTAGGCGGGAGACCCAGTACTTC.